Presented here are 29 T cell receptor beta chains from one specimen sequenced in a study of early stage breast cancer tumors. The method was immunoSEQ multiplex PCR; TCRdb's version includes in-frame clones alone and lacks a portion of them. The repertoire holds 45,000 to 60,000 clones, with roughly 84% as singletons. Sequenced input: blood. The receptors derive from a person in their fifties or sixties with breast cancer.

The chain's CDR3 is CASSDLAGRGEQFF. CDR3 sequence (DNA): TGCGCCAGCAGTGACCTAGCGGGAAGGGGTGAGCAGTTCTTC. The rearrangement joins TRBV10-2 to TRBJ2-1; TRBD2 matches 9 bases. Germline V gene sequence: CDR1 WSHSY, CDR2 SAAADI. Trimming cost V 3 bases and J 9 bases; bases outside gene matches: 6. This CDR3 region has 14 residues.

This chain joins TRBV18 and TRBJ2-7; D not certain. The V end was cut by 2 bases, the J end by 0 bases, with 5 bases between. The V gene's germline CDR1 is KGHSH and CDR2 LQKENI. This CDR3 has 13 residues. Written as DNA, the CDR3 is TGTGCCAGCTCACCATGGGCCTCCTACGAGCAGTACTTC. It encodes CASSPWASYEQYF.

J is TRBJ1-2 and V is TRBV28, with 7 bases fitting TRBD1. The germline CDR1 and CDR2 sequences are MDHEN and SYDVKM. The V segment lost 5 bases and the J segment 0 bases; nucleotides outside the gene matches: 3. The CDR3 covers 14 residues. CDR3 region: CASSPGQPNYGYTF. Here the CDR3 DNA reads TGTGCCAGCAGTCCGGGACAGCCTAACTATGGCTACACCTTC.

This clone was seen just once. CDR3 amino acids: CASSSSGLLDISEQYF. In nucleotides, the CDR3 is TGTGCCAGCAGTTCTTCCGGACTACTTGATATCTCCGAGCAGTACTTC. The rearrangement joins TRBV7-3 to TRBJ2-7; TRBD2 might be the D (6 bases). The CDR3 sequence is 16 residues long. Per the germline V gene, CDR1 is SGHTA and CDR2 is FQGTGA. Trimming removed 6 bases from V and 6 bases from J, with 24 bases in between.

The CDR3 DNA sequence: TGTGCCAGCAGCTGGGGCGGGGGAAGCTCCTACAATGAGCAGTTCTTC. Protein product: CASSWGGGSSYNEQFF. This sequence joins TRBV11-3 and TRBJ2-1; 7 bases agree with TRBD2. V was clipped by 4 bases and J by 0 bases; unmatched bases: 6. Germline-derived CDR1 and CDR2 are SGHNT and YENEEA. The CDR3 is made up of 16 amino acids.

The chain recombines TRBV9 with TRBJ2-1, with 11 positions matching TRBD2. The V and J ends lost 4 bases and 8 bases, in that order; junction bases with no gene match: 11. The germline CDR1 and CDR2 sequences are SGDLS and YYNGEE. The CDR3 is made up of 16 amino acids. CDR3 loop: CASSLTTSGGGHEQFF. CDR3 bases: TGTGCCAGCAGCTTAACTACTAGCGGGGGTGGCCATGAGCAGTTCTTC.

In this sample, this clone turned up a few times. The CDR3 sequence: CSVEKTAVSSGNTIYF. The CDR3 bases are TGCAGCGTTGAAAAGACAGCTGTTAGCTCTGGAAACACCATATATTTT. The genes are TRBV29-1 and TRBJ1-3, with D perhaps matching TRBD1 (5 bases). The V gene's germline CDR1 is SQVTM and CDR2 ANQGSEA. Trimming took off 2 bases at V and 0 bases at J, with 14 bases between the two ends. CDR3 size: 16 residues.

The chain combines TRBV11-2 with TRBJ2-7, with D perhaps matching TRBD2 (5 bases). This CDR3 contains 15 residues. V was pared by 8 bases and J by 1 base, with 18 bases between. The V gene's germline CDR1 is SGHAT and CDR2 FQNNGV. CDR3 bases: TGTGCCAGCCAGGAGGAGGCAACCGCGTCCTACGAGCAGTACTTC. Protein product: CASQEEATASYEQYF.

The chain combines TRBV27 with TRBJ1-1; tentatively, D is TRBD1 (5 bases). CDR3 length equals 13 residues. Per germline, CDR1 MNHEY and CDR2 SMNVEV (reference sequence). Trimming took off 2 bases at V and 7 bases at J, with 11 bases between the two ends. Written as DNA, the CDR3 is TGTGCCAGCAGTTTAAGAGGGGATGTTGAAGCTTTCTTT. It codes for CASSLRGDVEAFF.

The genes are TRBV19 and TRBJ2-2; 9 nucleotides line up with TRBD1. Losses at the gene ends were 6 bases for V and 3 bases for J; bases not matched to a gene: 8. This CDR3 contains 16 residues. Germline CDR1 is LNHDA and CDR2 is SQIVND (reference sequence). CDR3 in DNA: TGTGCCAGTAGCTGGGGACGGGACAGGGACACCGGGGAGCTGTTTTTT. Encoded protein: CASSWGRDRDTGELFF.

V gene TRBV10-2 combines with J gene TRBJ1-4; perhaps TRBD1 as D (5 bases). The V gene lost 6 bases and the J gene lost 13 bases, with 15 bases spanning the gap. The CDR3 has 12 residues. The V gene's germline CDR1 is WSHSY and CDR2 SAAADI. CDR3 residues: CASSPGRQGLFF. The CDR3 DNA reads as TGCGCCAGCAGCCCCGGGAGGCAGGGACTGTTTTTT.

The J gene is TRBJ1-2, the V gene TRBV7-9, with D uncertain. Trimming cost V 5 bases and J 4 bases, with 8 bases left between them. This CDR3 has 12 residues. Germline V gene lookup returns CDR1 SEHNR and CDR2 FQNEAQ (reference sequence). The CDR3 sequence: CASSHPVYGYTF. In DNA form, the CDR3 reads TGTGCCAGCAGCCATCCGGTCTATGGCTACACCTTC.

The V and J genes are TRBV11-2 and TRBJ2-7, with 8 nucleotides matching TRBD1. The CDR3 contains 15 residues. With V trimmed by 5 bases and J by 1 base, 7 bases remained unmatched. The germline V gene encodes CDR1 SGHAT and CDR2 FQNNGV. Here the CDR3 reads CASSLGTGPSYEQYF. The CDR3, as DNA: TGTGCCAGCAGCCTCGGGACAGGCCCTTCCTACGAGCAGTACTTC.

In its sample, this clone was seen once. V gene TRBV6-6 combines with J gene TRBJ1-4; D is possibly TRBD1 (5 bases). V was shortened by 2 bases and J by 5 bases, with 12 bases between the two germline ends. This CDR3 region has 15 residues. Germline assignment: CDR1 MNHNY and CDR2 SVGAGI (reference sequence). The CDR3 DNA sequence: TGTGCCAGCAGTTACCCGGACGGGGGGAATGAAAAACTGTTTTTT. Its protein is CASSYPDGGNEKLFF.

The genes are TRBV19 and TRBJ2-5; 10 bases map to TRBD2. Germline V gene sequence: CDR1 LNHDA, CDR2 SQIVND (reference sequence). The CDR3 totals 15 residues. Germline trimming cut 5 bases from V and 5 bases from J; bases unmatched to any gene: 8. The CDR3 DNA sequence: TGTGCCAGTAGTCCCAGCGGGGGGGCCGGGGAGACCCAGTACTTC. Protein: CASSPSGGAGETQYF.

The V call is TRBV7-3, the J call TRBJ1-1; D ambiguous. Trimming stripped 5 bases from V and 4 bases from J, with 17 bases between. This CDR3 comprises 15 residues. CDR1 and CDR2 from the germline V gene are SGHTA and FQGTGA. In nucleotides, the CDR3 is TGTGCCAGCAGCGCCTACAACTTGCGTGGCACTGAAGCTTTCTTT. This codes for CASSAYNLRGTEAFF.

CDR3 sequence (DNA): TGTGCCAGCAGACCTGGGGGCGGGGGATTATATGAGCAGTTCTTC. It is translated as CASRPGGGGLYEQFF. The rearrangement joins TRBV6-5 to TRBJ2-1; possible D gene TRBD2, 7 bases. V dropped 6 bases and J dropped 8 bases, with 20 bases sitting between them. Germline CDR1 MNHEY, CDR2 SVGAGI. The CDR3 has 15 amino acids.

The chain has TRBV6-4 and TRBJ1-2, with D tentatively TRBD1 (5 bases). V was pared by 5 bases and J by 4 bases, with 11 bases between. Per the germline V gene, CDR1 is MRHNA and CDR2 is SNTAGT. The CDR3 extends over 13 amino acids. The CDR3 is CASSPGDGYGYTF. In DNA, the CDR3 is TGTGCCAGCAGTCCGGGGGACGGCTATGGCTACACCTTC.

CDR3 region: CASSLQFF. For the CDR3, the DNA is TGTGCCAGCAGCTTACAGTTCTTC. The chain links TRBV7-9 to TRBJ2-1; D is uncertain. The CDR3 extends over 8 amino acids. Trimming removed 2 bases at V and 13 bases at J, with 0 bases between. Per germline, CDR1 SEHNR and CDR2 FQNEAQ (reference sequence).

The gene calls are TRBV25-1 and TRBJ2-7; 8 nucleotides align to TRBD1. Germline V CDR1 and CDR2: MGHDK, SYGVNS. The CDR3 covers 14 residues. V was pared by 4 bases and J by 3 bases, with 5 bases of the junction left unmatched. The CDR3 nucleotides are TGTGCCAGCAGTGCCGGACAGGGAATCTACGAGCAGTACTTC. This encodes CASSAGQGIYEQYF.

This clone has just a few counts. The chain combines TRBV5-4 with TRBJ1-6, with D uncertain. Trimming removed 0 bases at V and 4 bases at J, with 11 bases between. The CDR3 has 16 residues. CDR1 and CDR2 (germline): SGHNT, YYREEE (reference sequence). CDR3 in amino acids: CASSLENGYYNSPLHF. CDR3 DNA sequence: TGTGCCAGCAGCTTGGAAAACGGGTATTATAATTCACCCCTCCACTTT.

The chain is built from TRBV18 and TRBJ2-5; D is ambiguous. CDR1 and CDR2 from the germline V gene are KGHSH and LQKENI. V lost 2 bases and J 5 bases, leaving 12 bases between the germline ends. The CDR3 has 14 amino acids. The CDR3 bases are TGTGCCAGCTCACCAGGGTTGCGAAGCGAGACCCAGTACTTC. This sequence encodes CASSPGLRSETQYF.

The chain recombines TRBV5-1 with TRBJ2-1; TRBD2 aligns across 13 bases. Germline loops: CDR1 SGHRS, CDR2 YFSETQ. The V segment lost 5 bases and the J segment 7 bases; nucleotides outside the gene matches: 0. There are 13 residues in the CDR3. The chain's CDR3 is CASRTSGGNEQFF. The CDR3 DNA reads as TGCGCCAGCAGGACTAGCGGGGGGAATGAGCAGTTCTTC.

V gene TRBV5-1 combines with J gene TRBJ1-1; D unresolved. V shed 5 bases and J shed 4 bases, with 15 bases lying between them. Germline CDR1 reads SGHRS; CDR2 reads YFSETQ. The CDR3 spans 14 residues. The CDR3 DNA reads as TGCGCCAGCAGGCTGCAAACATCGGGCACTGAAGCTTTCTTT. Amino acids: CASRLQTSGTEAFF.

The rearrangement uses TRBV7-2 and TRBJ2-2; the D gene is possibly TRBD1 (6 bases). From germline, CDR1 is SGHTA and CDR2 FQGNSA. This CDR3 spans 16 amino acids. V lost 1 base to trimming and J lost 8 bases, with 17 bases between them. In DNA form, the CDR3 reads TGTGCCAGCAGCTTAGTCCCGAGAGGGGGTGCGGGGGAGCTGTTTTTT. Translation gives CASSLVPRGGAGELFF.

This clone was seen a single time. The V call is TRBV28, the J call TRBJ2-5; 9 bases agree with TRBD2. CDR3 size: 15 residues. Germline CDR1 reads MDHEN; CDR2 reads SYDVKM. After removal of 4 bases from V and 1 base from J, the junction contained 4 bases not matched to a gene. The CDR3 loop reads CASSSVAGAQETQYF. The CDR3, as DNA: TGTGCCAGCAGTTCGGTAGCGGGGGCCCAAGAGACCCAGTACTTC.

The chain employs TRBV4-3 and TRBJ1-1, with a weak D call TRBD1 (5 bases). The germline V and J ends were trimmed by 5 bases and 3 bases, with 16 bases remaining between them. Germline CDR1 and CDR2: LGHNA and YSLEER. The CDR3 spans 15 residues. CDR3 nucleotides: TGCGCCAGCAGCAACCGACCCCGGGGGGACACTGAAGCTTTCTTT. It codes for CASSNRPRGDTEAFF.

The chain links TRBV28 to TRBJ2-5; the match to TRBD2 covers 7 bases. The CDR3 is made up of 13 amino acids. Germline loops: CDR1 MDHEN, CDR2 SYDVKM. Trimming took 11 bases from V and 5 from J; bases not matched to a gene: 11. CDR3 nucleotides: TGTGCCTTCACTAGCCGAGCGGGGGAGACCCAGTACTTC. The encoded protein is CAFTSRAGETQYF.

The rearrangement joins TRBV18 to TRBJ2-7; 10 bases map to TRBD2. This CDR3 is built from 16 residues. Germline CDR1 and CDR2: KGHSH and LQKENI. The trim removed 3 bases at V and 3 bases at J, leaving 8 bases unmatched. CDR3 protein: CASSPTGTSVIYEQYF. The CDR3 DNA sequence: TGTGCCAGCTCACCGACCGGGACTAGCGTAATCTACGAGCAGTACTTC.